This T cell receptor (beta chain) was recovered during a study of cytomegalovirus exposure and HLA in healthy donors. From germline, CDR1 is SGHTA and CDR2 FQGNSA. Trimming removed 1 base at V and 5 bases at J, with 9 bases between. The CDR3 extends over 14 amino acids. The PCR ran on 60 Vbeta and 13 Jbeta primers. Produced via immunoSEQ multiplex PCR; TCRdb's table is partial and in-frame only. The sample lists about 150,000 clones; around 75% were seen once. V usage is TRBV7-2 and J usage is TRBJ1-5; D not certain. This sequence was found in a man aged 25-45 years in good health and CMV-seronegative. Material: PBMCs. In nucleotides, the CDR3 is TGTGCCAGCAGCTTAGTGCCAGCGGATCAGCCCCAGCATTTT. The encoded protein is CASSLVPADQPQHF.